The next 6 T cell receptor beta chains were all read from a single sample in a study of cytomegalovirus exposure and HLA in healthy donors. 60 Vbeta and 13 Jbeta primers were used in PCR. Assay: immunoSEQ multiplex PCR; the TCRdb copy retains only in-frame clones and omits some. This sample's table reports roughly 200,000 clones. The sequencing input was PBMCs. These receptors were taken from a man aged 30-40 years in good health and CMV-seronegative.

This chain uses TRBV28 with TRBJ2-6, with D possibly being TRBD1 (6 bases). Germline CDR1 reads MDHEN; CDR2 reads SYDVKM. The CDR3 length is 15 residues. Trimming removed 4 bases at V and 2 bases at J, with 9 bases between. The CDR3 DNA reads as TGTGCCAGCAGTTCAGGGGCGGCTGGGGCCAACGTCCTGACTTTC. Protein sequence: CASSSGAAGANVLTF. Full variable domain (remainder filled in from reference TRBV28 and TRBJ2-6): DVKVTQSSRYLVKRTGEKVFLECVQDMDHENMFWYRQDPGLGLRLIYFSYDVKMKEKGDIPEGYSVSREKKERFSLILESASTNQTSMYLCASSSGAAGANVLTFGAGSRLTVL.

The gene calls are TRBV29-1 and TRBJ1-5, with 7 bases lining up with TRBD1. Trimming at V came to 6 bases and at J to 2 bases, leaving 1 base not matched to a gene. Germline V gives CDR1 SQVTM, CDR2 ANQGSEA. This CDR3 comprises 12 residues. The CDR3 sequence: CSVGQGNQPQHF. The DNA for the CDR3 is TGCAGCGTAGGACAGGGCAATCAGCCCCAGCATTTT.

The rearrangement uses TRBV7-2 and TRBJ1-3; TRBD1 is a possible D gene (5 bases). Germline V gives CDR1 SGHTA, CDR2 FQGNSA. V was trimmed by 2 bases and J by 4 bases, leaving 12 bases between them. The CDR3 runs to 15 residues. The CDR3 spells CASSLNKGLGNTIYF. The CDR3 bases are TGTGCCAGCAGCTTAAACAAGGGGCTCGGAAACACCATATATTTT. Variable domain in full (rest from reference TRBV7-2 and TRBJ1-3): GAGVSQSPSNKVTEKGKDVELRCDPISGHTALYWYRQSLGQGLEFLIYFQGNSAPDKSGLPSDRFSAERTGGSVSTLTIQRTQQEDSAVYLCASSLNKGLGNTIYFGEGSWLTVV.

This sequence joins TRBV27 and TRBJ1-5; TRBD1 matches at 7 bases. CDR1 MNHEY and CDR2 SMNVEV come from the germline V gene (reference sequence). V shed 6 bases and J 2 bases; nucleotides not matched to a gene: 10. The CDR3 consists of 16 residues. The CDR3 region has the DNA TGTGCCAGCAGCCGGACAGGCTGGGGTGGCAATCAGCCCCAGCATTTT. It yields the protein CASSRTGWGGNQPQHF.

In nucleotides, the CDR3 is TGTGCCAGCTCACCGGGACAGGGGATGGTCGGCTACACCTTC. Its protein product is CASSPGQGMVGYTF. The rearrangement uses TRBV18 and TRBJ1-2; 10 bases match TRBD1. The CDR3 loop spans 14 amino acids. Losses at the gene ends were 3 bases for V and 8 bases for J; bases not matched to a gene: 6. Germline CDR1 is KGHSH and CDR2 is LQKENI.

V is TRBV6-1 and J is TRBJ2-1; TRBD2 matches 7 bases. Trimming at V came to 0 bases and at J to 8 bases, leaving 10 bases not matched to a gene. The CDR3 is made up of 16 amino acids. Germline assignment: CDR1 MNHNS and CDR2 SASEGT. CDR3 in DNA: TGTGCCAGCAGTGAAGCGCTTGAGCGGGATGTCCATGAGCAGTTCTTC. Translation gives CASSEALERDVHEQFF.